Listed here is a single T cell receptor beta chain. Sequencing templates came from extracted RNA that was reverse transcribed into cDNA. Libraries were prepared by immunoSEQ multiplex PCR; TCRdb keeps only in-frame clonotypes and omits some of them. The data hold some 96,000 clones, with 61% observed a single time. The data originate from a study of CD8+ T cells in alopecia areata. Treatment denoted: oral pan-JAK inhibitor, 5-10 mg twice daily. This CDR3 is 15 amino acids long. Per germline, CDR1 GTSNPN and CDR2 SVGIG (reference sequence). V was shortened by 5 bases and J by 5 bases, with 19 bases between the two germline ends.

Here the sequenced sample was CD8+ T cells sorted from blood, taken at week 4, from a patient treated with tofacitinib. The source is a human donor with alopecia areata. V usage is TRBV30 and J usage is TRBJ1-5; D is ambiguous. This CDR3 is CAWEIPPVRYQPQHF. The CDR3 bases are TGTGCCTGGGAAATCCCTCCAGTCAGATATCAGCCCCAGCATTTT.